The 3 T cell receptor beta chains given below trace back to one sample, sequenced in a study of blood T cell repertoires in COVID-19. Assay: immunoSEQ multiplex PCR; the TCRdb copy retains only in-frame clones and omits some. In the table there are about 250,000 clones, about nine tenths of which are singletons. Sequencing used peripheral blood. These receptors came from a middle-aged woman who had recovered from COVID-19.

J is TRBJ2-1 and V is TRBV7-2, with TRBD2 matching over 10 bases. Trimming took 1 base from V and 0 from J; bases not matched to a gene: 3. Germline V CDR1 and CDR2: SGHTA, FQGNSA. This CDR3 is built from 17 residues. CDR3 DNA sequence: TGTGCCAGCAGCTTAGGGACTAGCGGCGACTCCTACAATGAGCAGTTCTTC. This codes for CASSLGTSGDSYNEQFF. Using reference TRBV7-2 and TRBJ2-1 for the parts outside the CDR3, the full variable domain is GAGVSQSPSNKVTEKGKDVELRCDPISGHTALYWYRQSLGQGLEFLIYFQGNSAPDKSGLPSDRFSAERTGGSVSTLTIQRTQQEDSAVYLCASSLGTSGDSYNEQFFGPGTRLTVL.

CDR3 residues: CASSPIQGSHEQYF. The CDR3 nucleotides are TGTGCCAGCAGCCCCATACAGGGATCCCACGAGCAGTACTTC. V and J are TRBV7-9 and TRBJ2-7; D perhaps matches TRBD1 (6 bases). Germline V gives CDR1 SEHNR, CDR2 FQNEAQ (reference sequence). The CDR3 sequence is 14 residues long. With 5 bases removed from V and 5 bases from J, the gap between germline ends came to 16 bases.

The chain carries TRBV6-1 and TRBJ2-5; D remains ambiguous. Trimming took off 0 bases at V and 1 base at J, with 9 bases between the two ends. CDR3 length equals 15 residues. Germline V gene lookup returns CDR1 MNHNS and CDR2 SASEGT. The CDR3, as DNA: TGTGCCAGCAGTGAAGCTGCGGAGTTCCAAGAGACCCAGTACTTC. This gives the protein CASSEAAEFQETQYF.